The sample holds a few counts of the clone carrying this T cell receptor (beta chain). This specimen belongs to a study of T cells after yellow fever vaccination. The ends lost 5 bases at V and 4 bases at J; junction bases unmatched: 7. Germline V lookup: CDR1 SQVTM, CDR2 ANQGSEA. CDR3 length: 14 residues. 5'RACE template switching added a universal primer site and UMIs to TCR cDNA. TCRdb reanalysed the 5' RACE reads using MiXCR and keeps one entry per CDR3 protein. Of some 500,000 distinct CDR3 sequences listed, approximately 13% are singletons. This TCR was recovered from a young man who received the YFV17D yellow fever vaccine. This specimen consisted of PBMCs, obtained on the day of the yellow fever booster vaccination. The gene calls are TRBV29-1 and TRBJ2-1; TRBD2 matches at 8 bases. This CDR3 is CSVKSGRGYNEQFF. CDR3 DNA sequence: TGCAGCGTTAAAAGCGGGAGAGGGTACAATGAGCAGTTCTTC.